The 10 T cell receptor beta chains below all came from one sample that was sequenced in a study of beta chain features in type 1 diabetes. Sequencing targeted expressed TCRB transcripts, as all isolated RNA had been reverse transcribed. Method: immunoSEQ multiplex PCR; TCRdb's copy keeps in-frame clones and lacks some. This table holds around 310,000 clones, 11% found once. The sequencing sample was made of naive CD4+ T cells from blood. Receptors were obtained from a woman in her twenties or thirties in good health.

The V and J genes are TRBV10-3 and TRBJ1-4, with D perhaps TRBD1 (6 bases). V was cut by 6 bases and J by 6 bases, with 11 bases left in between. The CDR3 totals 13 residues. In germline, CDR1 is ENHRY, CDR2 SYGVKD. The CDR3 coding sequence is TGTGCCATCAGACAGGGTGGAGATGAAAAACTGTTTTTT. Translation gives CAIRQGGDEKLFF.

This clone was seen a handful of times. The chain employs TRBV28 and TRBJ2-7; weak D call: TRBD2 (6 bases). CDR1 MDHEN and CDR2 SYDVKM come from the germline V gene. V lost 8 bases, J lost 4 bases, and 18 bases lay in between. This CDR3 comprises 14 residues. The DNA for the CDR3 is TGTGCCAGCGGCCCGACTAGGGAAACGTACGAGCAGTACTTC. Translated, it gives CASGPTRETYEQYF.

The rearrangement joins TRBV19 to TRBJ2-1; 7 bases are shared with TRBD1. The CDR3 consists of 15 residues. CDR1 is LNHDA and CDR2 is SQIVND in the germline V gene (reference sequence). The V segment lost 4 bases and the J segment 9 bases; nucleotides outside the gene matches: 12. DNA for the CDR3: TGTGCCAGTAGTACCTACCAGGGGGTCAACAGTGAGCAGTTCTTC. Protein sequence: CASSTYQGVNSEQFF.

This clone occurred a few times. In DNA, the CDR3 is TGTGCCAGTCGGATTCAGGGGAGCTATGGCTACACCTTC. This gives the protein CASRIQGSYGYTF. This chain joins TRBV19 and TRBJ1-2; the D gene is possibly TRBD1 (6 bases). Germline V gene data show CDR1 as LNHDA and CDR2 as SQIVND (reference sequence). The CDR3 consists of 13 residues. Trimming pared 8 bases from V and 4 bases from J, leaving 14 bases between.

This chain links TRBV28 with TRBJ2-3; D unclear. This CDR3 contains 12 residues. The germline V gene has CDR1 MDHEN and CDR2 SYDVKM. The ends were cut back, 7 bases at V and 4 bases at J, with 9 bases in the middle. The DNA of the CDR3 is TGTGCCAGCACCGCGATCCCAGATACGCAGTATTTT. This sequence encodes CASTAIPDTQYF.

A few counts support this clone. V and J are TRBV7-2 and TRBJ2-7, with D possibly being TRBD1 (5 bases). V lost 5 bases, J lost 2 bases, and 16 bases lay in between. Germline lookup yields CDR1 SGHTA and CDR2 FQGNSA. The CDR3 is 15 amino acids. CDR3 bases: TGTGCCAGCAGCCCCTTGCAGGTGGGGCCCTACGAGCAGTACTTC. It specifies CASSPLQVGPYEQYF. The full variable domain, rest sourced from reference TRBV7-2 and TRBJ2-7, is GAGVSQSPSNKVTEKGKDVELRCDPISGHTALYWYRQSLGQGLEFLIYFQGNSAPDKSGLPSDRFSAERTGGSVSTLTIQRTQQEDSAVYLCASSPLQVGPYEQYFGPGTRLTVT.

This clone was detected a few times. This chain connects TRBV19 to TRBJ2-7; TRBD1 matches 8 bases. J gave up 5 bases and V 4 bases, and 4 bases lay outside the gene matches. Germline CDR1 LNHDA, CDR2 SQIVND (reference sequence). The CDR3 has 13 amino acids. The CDR3 loop is CASSSQGANEQYF. The CDR3 nucleotides are TGTGCCAGTAGTAGCCAGGGGGCGAACGAGCAGTACTTC.

The rearrangement uses TRBV28 and TRBJ2-7; D not certain. This CDR3 spans 12 amino acids. V was shortened by 8 bases and J by 3 bases, with 11 bases between the two germline ends. Germline V lookup: CDR1 MDHEN, CDR2 SYDVKM. As DNA, the CDR3 is TGTGCCAGCGCGTCCACTATCTACGAGCAGTACTTC. Its translation: CASASTIYEQYF.

This clone was recorded a few times. The chain uses TRBV28 and TRBJ2-1; 8 positions agree with TRBD2. J was trimmed by 4 bases and V by 7 bases; bases with no gene match: 3. The CDR3 totals 13 residues. Germline loops: CDR1 MDHEN, CDR2 SYDVKM. CDR3 sequence (DNA): TGTGCCAGCATCGGCGGGAGGTACAATGAGCAGTTCTTC. Translating it yields CASIGGRYNEQFF.

The V and J genes are TRBV9 and TRBJ2-1; TRBD2 is a possible D gene (6 bases). Germline V gene data show CDR1 as SGDLS and CDR2 as YYNGEE. The ends were cut back, 4 bases at V and 9 bases at J, with 8 bases in the middle. The CDR3 has 11 amino acids. This CDR3 reads CASSLGGEQFF. The CDR3 nucleotides are TGTGCCAGCAGCCTCGGGGGTGAGCAGTTCTTC.